This T cell receptor (beta chain) was documented in a study of T cells in localized non-small cell lung cancer. The CDR3 consists of 14 residues. Germline lookup yields CDR1 SQVTM and CDR2 ANQGSEA. The junction had 10 bases not matched to a gene; V was cut back by 4 bases and J by 8 bases. Sequenced by immunoSEQ multiplex PCR; TCRdb stores in-frame clones only, minus some. The table includes 2,500 to 3,000 clones, approximately 24% detected once. This TCR was recovered from a male donor at least 60 years old with stage II lung adenocarcinoma. The sample consisted of normal lung tissue next to the tumor, taken before any cancer treatment. The rearrangement uses TRBV29-1 and TRBJ1-2; TRBD1 matches 10 bases. Written as DNA, the CDR3 is TGCAGCGTTGTCTTTTCGGGACAGGGGAACGGCTACACCTTC. This codes for CSVVFSGQGNGYTF.